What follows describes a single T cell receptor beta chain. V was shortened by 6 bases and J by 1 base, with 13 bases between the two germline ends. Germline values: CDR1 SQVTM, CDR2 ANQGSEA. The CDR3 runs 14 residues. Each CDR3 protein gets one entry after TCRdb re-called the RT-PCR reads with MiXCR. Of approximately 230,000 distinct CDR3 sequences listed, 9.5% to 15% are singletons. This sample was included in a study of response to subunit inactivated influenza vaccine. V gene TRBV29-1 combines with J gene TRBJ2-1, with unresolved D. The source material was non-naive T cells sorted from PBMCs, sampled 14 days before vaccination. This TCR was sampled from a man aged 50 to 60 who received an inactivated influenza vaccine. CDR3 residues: CSVSSAKSYNEQFF. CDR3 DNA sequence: TGCAGCGTATCGAGCGCAAAATCCTACAATGAGCAGTTCTTC.